This T cell receptor beta chain originates from a study of shared clonotypes between healthy human individuals. Study-wide findings and caveats: Relative to memory subsets, naive subsets generally showed larger estimated richness.

Points on this clone: The antigen is unknown.

The V end was cut by 4 bases, the J end by 0 bases, with 14 bases between. Germline V gene sequence: CDR1 SGDLS, CDR2 YYNGEE. There are 16 residues in the CDR3. All participating donors were Caucasian adults from Nashville, Tennessee. Replicate PCRs run on sorted subsets employed roughly 190 ng DNA, approximately 30,000 T cell genomes. Original processing notes: Junction-only immunoSEQ sequences carried no quality scores, so filtering differed. Only in-frame clones appear in the TCRdb table, and some are missing; sequencing was by immunoSEQ multiplex PCR. The DNA gave D and trimming, while V, J and clone size come from that table. This table has around 1.1 million clones, approximately 80% appearing once.

The J gene is TRBJ1-3, the V gene TRBV9; the D is unclear. The sequence was collected from a young man in good health. Some clones in this sample may be carry-over from other donors' samples. Sequences were obtained from memory CD4+ T cells from PBMCs. Subset specified: CD45RA-negative fraction. Written as DNA, the CDR3 is TGTGCCAGCAGCCCTACGCGAACTGACTCTGGAAACACCATATATTTT. Protein product: CASSPTRTDSGNTIYF.